This T cell receptor (beta chain) was identified in a study of CD8 T cells in ankylosing spondylitis. Study outcomes and limitations: Those disease-linked clones were CD8+; they were also relatively rare in peripheral blood.

This CDR3 contains 13 residues. Germline V CDR1 and CDR2: DFQATT, SNEGSKA (reference sequence). Trimming cost V 4 bases and J 5 bases, with 11 bases left between them. Each CDR3 protein gets one entry after TCRdb re-called the 5' RACE reads with MiXCR. The sample has 250,000 or so distinct CDR3 sequences; around 25% are singletons. This clonotype came up many times. Its antigen remains unknown. The J gene is TRBJ2-2, the V gene TRBV20-1, with D perhaps TRBD1 (5 bases). The sequencing input was blood, either unsorted or a sorted T cell fraction (not recorded which). This TCR derives from a male donor with ankylosing spondylitis or in good health (not recorded which). The CDR3 sequence: CSAKGVSTGELFF. The CDR3 coding sequence is TGCAGTGCTAAAGGGGTGTCAACCGGGGAGCTGTTTTTT.